Presented here are 32 T cell receptor beta chains from one specimen sequenced in a study of T-cell memory formation after mild COVID-19. Each CDR3 protein is one row after TCRdb ran MiXCR on the 5' RACE reads. The data hold around 340,000 distinct CDR3 sequences, with about 15% observed a single time. Sequencing input: PBMCs or a T cell subset sorted from them (not recorded which). These receptors were taken from a young man who had mild COVID-19 (a few samples of this study predate the infection). Cell type and time point are not known.

The V call is TRBV7-9, the J call TRBJ2-3; D unresolved. V lost 5 bases and J 0 bases, leaving 15 bases between the germline ends. The germline gives CDR1 SEHNR, CDR2 FQNEAQ (reference sequence). This CDR3 is built from 16 residues. CDR3 sequence: CASSPSNGPSTDTQYF. The CDR3 DNA follows: TGTGCCAGCAGCCCGTCCAACGGCCCTAGCACAGATACGCAGTATTTT.

This clonotype occurred a few times. The V call is TRBV6-2 or TRBV6-3, the J call TRBJ2-7, with D possibly TRBD2 on 5 matching bases. The CDR3 contains 14 residues. Between the trimmed V and J ends, which lost 4 bases and 6 bases, there was a span of 16 bases. Looked up from germline, CDR1 is MNHEY and CDR2 is SVGEGT. CDR3 loop: CASSSPPEGGEQYV. The CDR3 region has the DNA TGTGCCAGCAGTTCCCCCCCCGAAGGAGGCGAGCAGTACGTC.

The chain has TRBV29-1 and TRBJ2-5, with 9 bases lining up with TRBD2. Per the germline V gene, CDR1 is SQVTM and CDR2 is ANQGSEA. CDR3 length: 13 amino acids. V was pared by 3 bases and J by 2 bases, with 1 base of the junction left unmatched. The CDR3 region has the DNA TGCAGCGTTGATGCGGGGGGGCAAGAGACCCAGTACTTC. Protein product: CSVDAGGQETQYF. Filled out from reference TRBV29-1 and TRBJ2-5, the complete variable domain reads SAVISQKPSRDICQRGTSLTIQCQVDSQVTMMFWYRQQPGQSLTLIATANQGSEATYESGFVIDKFPISRPNLTFSTLTVSNMSPEDSSIYLCSVDAGGQETQYFGPGTRLLVL.

V and J are TRBV20-1 and TRBJ1-1, with D possibly being TRBD1 (5 bases). This CDR3 is 14 amino acids long. The germline V gene encodes CDR1 DFQATT and CDR2 SNEGSKA (reference sequence). V was trimmed by 3 bases and J by 0 bases, leaving 11 bases between them. Written as DNA, the CDR3 is TGCAGTGCTAGGCAGGGCGGGATGAACACTGAAGCTTTCTTT. Translation: CSARQGGMNTEAFF.

The chain recombines TRBV12-3 or TRBV12-4 with TRBJ2-1; unclear D gene. Trimming left V 4 bases short and J 8 bases short, with 12 bases between. This CDR3 is built from 13 residues. The CDR3 spells CASSSRVHHEQFF. DNA for the CDR3: TGTGCCAGCAGTTCCCGAGTCCATCATGAGCAGTTCTTC.

CDR3 sequence reads: CASALRGEKGTQYF. The CDR3 DNA reads as TGTGCCAGCGCACTCCGGGGGGAGAAGGGGACCCAGTACTTC. This chain connects TRBV3-1 to TRBJ2-5, with 7 bases that match TRBD2. Per germline, CDR1 LGHDT and CDR2 YNNKEL (reference sequence). The CDR3 is made up of 14 amino acids. V shed 8 bases and J 7 bases; nucleotides not matched to a gene: 13.

The genes are TRBV20-1 and TRBJ2-7, with D tentatively TRBD1 or TRBD2 (5 bases each). Between the trimmed V and J ends, which lost 7 bases and 2 bases, there was a span of 12 bases. This CDR3 is built from 12 residues. Looked up from germline, CDR1 is DFQATT and CDR2 is SNEGSKA (reference sequence). CDR3 loop: CSVSEGTYEQYF. The CDR3 nucleotides read TGCAGTGTCAGCGAGGGGACCTACGAGCAGTACTTC.

The chain combines TRBV12-3 or TRBV12-4 with TRBJ1-5; TRBD1 agrees at 7 bases. This CDR3 has 14 amino acids. The J segment lost 6 bases and the V segment lost 6 bases, leaving 8 bases of the junction unmatched. Here the CDR3 reads CASSTGAYSQPQHF. In DNA form, the CDR3 reads TGTGCCAGCAGCACAGGGGCTTACAGTCAGCCCCAGCATTTT.

This clonotype was seen a few times. This sequence joins TRBV20-1 and TRBJ2-7; the match to TRBD1 covers 7 bases. V was pared by 3 bases and J by 0 bases, with 5 bases of the junction left unmatched. This CDR3 has 14 residues. Germline V lookup: CDR1 DFQATT, CDR2 SNEGSKA (reference sequence). The CDR3 loop reads CSASSGQISYEQYF. The CDR3, as DNA: TGCAGTGCTAGTTCGGGACAGATCTCCTACGAGCAGTACTTC.

The V call is TRBV12-3 or TRBV12-4, the J call TRBJ1-6; no firm D call. The V and J ends lost 7 bases and 7 bases respectively, with 17 bases between them. This CDR3 comprises 15 residues. Here the CDR3 DNA reads TGTGCCAGCAACCCGGGCAGGATGGGGAATTCACCCCTCCACTTT. Its protein is CASNPGRMGNSPLHF.

This clonotype was seen more than once but under ten times. The chain links TRBV28 to TRBJ2-7; D unclear. V was clipped by 6 bases and J by 6 bases, with 12 bases between them. CDR3 length equals 12 residues. Germline-derived CDR1 and CDR2 are MDHEN and SYDVKM. Here the CDR3 DNA reads TGTGCCAGCAGCCCCTCAAGCCCCGAGCAGTACGTC. Translation: CASSPSSPEQYV.

This clonotype was detected a few times. The chain uses TRBV12-3 or TRBV12-4 and TRBJ1-4; weak D call: TRBD1 (5 bases). V lost 6 bases to trimming and J lost 8 bases, with 16 bases between them. The CDR3 runs to 14 residues. The CDR3 DNA reads as TGTGCCAGCAGCAAGGCAGGGTTGGGGGAAAAACTGTTTTTT. Translated, it gives CASSKAGLGEKLFF.

The rearrangement links TRBV6-5 to TRBJ1-6; D is unclear. Per germline, CDR1 MNHEY and CDR2 SVGAGI. The CDR3 extends over 16 amino acids. The V end was cut by 6 bases, the J end by 0 bases, with 12 bases between. The CDR3 is CASRPLVSSYNSPLHF. The DNA for the CDR3 is TGTGCCAGCAGACCCTTAGTTAGCTCCTATAATTCACCCCTCCACTTT.

At least ten counts were recorded for this clonotype. The chain joins TRBV20-1 to TRBJ2-7; the D is unclear. The CDR3 spans 14 residues. Trimming removed 3 bases at V and 3 bases at J, with 15 bases between. Germline loops: CDR1 DFQATT, CDR2 SNEGSKA (reference sequence). CDR3 nucleotides: TGCAGTGCTAGCCCCGTTGACGGAGTCTACGAGCAGTACGTC. Translated: CSASPVDGVYEQYV.

The rearrangement links TRBV29-1 to TRBJ2-5, with D perhaps TRBD2 (6 bases). CDR1 and CDR2 (germline): SQVTM, ANQGSEA. CDR3 length: 14 residues. The V end lost 7 bases, the J end lost 1 base, and 16 bases lay between the germline ends. CDR3 DNA sequence: TGCAGCGCCAGACCATGGGACTCCCAAGAGACCCAGTACTTC. This encodes CSARPWDSQETQYF.

This clonotype was counted a few times. V gene TRBV5-6 combines with J gene TRBJ2-3; D call uncertain. The CDR3 is 13 residues long. With 0 bases removed from V and 4 bases from J, the gap between germline ends came to 6 bases. The germline V gene has CDR1 SGHDT and CDR2 YYEEEE. CDR3 nucleotide sequence: TGTGCCAGCAGCTTGGCTGGCCCAGATACGCAGTATTTT. Its protein product is CASSLAGPDTQYF. The variable domain in full, with the rest retrieved from reference TRBV5-6 and TRBJ2-3, is DAGVTQSPTHLIKTRGQQVTLRCSPKSGHDTVSWYQQALGQGPQFIFQYYEEEERQRGNFPDRFSGHQFPNYSSELNVNALLLGDSALYLCASSLAGPDTQYFGPGTRLTVL.

The chain couples TRBV20-1 to TRBJ1-2; TRBD1 matches 7 bases. Germline CDR1 reads DFQATT; CDR2 reads SNEGSKA (reference sequence). CDR3 size: 16 residues. After removal of 6 bases from V and 3 bases from J, the junction contained 16 bases not matched to a gene. CDR3 protein: CSARGDSISRHYGYTF. The CDR3 DNA is TGCAGTGCCAGGGGGGACAGCATTAGTCGGCACTATGGCTACACCTTC.

The chain is built from TRBV29-1 and TRBJ1-1; a possible D gene is TRBD1 (5 bases). Germline V gene sequence: CDR1 SQVTM, CDR2 ANQGSEA. Trimming left V 7 bases short and J 5 bases short, with 23 bases between. This CDR3 comprises 15 residues. The CDR3 bases are TGCAGCGCGTCCGGGACCCAGGAGTGGTGGACTGAAGCTTTCTTT. It is translated as CSASGTQEWWTEAFF. The whole variable domain, filled in from reference TRBV29-1 and TRBJ1-1, reads SAVISQKPSRDICQRGTSLTIQCQVDSQVTMMFWYRQQPGQSLTLIATANQGSEATYESGFVIDKFPISRPNLTFSTLTVSNMSPEDSSIYLCSASGTQEWWTEAFFGQGTRLTVV.

This sequence joins TRBV4-3 and TRBJ1-4; the match to TRBD1 covers 8 bases. Trimming removed 1 base from V and 8 bases from J; junction bases left unmatched: 21. Germline CDR1 is LGHNA and CDR2 is YSLEER. This CDR3 has 20 residues. In DNA, the CDR3 is TGCGCCAGCAGCCAAGCGACAGGGGTTCTTCGGTTAGGGCCGGAGGAAAAACTGTTTTTT. The encoded protein is CASSQATGVLRLGPEEKLFF.

The rearrangement uses TRBV4-3 and TRBJ2-1; TRBD1 is a possible D gene (6 bases). The germline V gene encodes CDR1 LGHNA and CDR2 YSLEER. Trimming took 4 bases from V and 2 from J, leaving 15 bases between them. The CDR3 runs 16 residues. The CDR3 nucleotides read TGCGCCAGCAGCCTAGACGGGACAAGACCCTACAATGAGCAGTTCTTC. Translation gives CASSLDGTRPYNEQFF.

This chain uses TRBV19 with TRBJ1-1; maybe TRBD1 (5 bases). Trimming pared 0 bases from V and 5 bases from J, leaving 16 bases between. This CDR3 is 16 amino acids long. The germline V gene has CDR1 LNHDA and CDR2 SQIVND (reference sequence). The CDR3 here is CASSIDPGRIRTEAFF. The CDR3 DNA sequence: TGTGCCAGTAGTATAGATCCGGGACGGATTAGGACTGAAGCTTTCTTT.

This clonotype came up many times. The chain recombines TRBV29-1 with TRBJ2-2, with D perhaps TRBD1 (6 bases). This CDR3 contains 14 residues. V was pared by 3 bases and J by 3 bases, with 11 bases between. Per the germline V gene, CDR1 is SQVTM and CDR2 is ANQGSEA. CDR3 in DNA: TGCAGCGTTGAGAACAGGGCGGACACCGGGGAGCTGTTTTTT. It is translated as CSVENRADTGELFF.

This clonotype was picked up a small number of times. V is TRBV5-1 and J is TRBJ1-3; 7 bases are shared with TRBD1. Trimming cost V 4 bases and J 2 bases; bases outside gene matches: 6. CDR1 and CDR2 (germline): SGHRS, YFSETQ. This CDR3 region has 15 residues. CDR3 residues: CASSPGQATGNTIYF. CDR3 nucleotide sequence: TGCGCCAGCAGCCCAGGACAGGCTACTGGAAACACCATATATTTT.

In its sample, this clonotype was seen a few times. The chain joins TRBV11-2 to TRBJ2-1, with D perhaps TRBD1 or TRBD2 (5 bases each). The germline V gene encodes CDR1 SGHAT and CDR2 FQNNGV. The V and J ends lost 5 bases and 9 bases respectively, with 14 bases between them. The length of the CDR3 is 13 residues. CDR3 amino acids: CASSPGTQIEQFF. The CDR3 bases are TGTGCCAGCAGCCCTGGGACGCAAATTGAGCAGTTCTTC.

This chain links TRBV7-9 with TRBJ1-1, with D unclear. This CDR3 is 13 amino acids long. Germline loops: CDR1 SEHNR, CDR2 FQNEAQ (reference sequence). Deletions cut 5 bases from V and 2 bases from J, with 9 bases between. CDR3 sequence reads: CASSLTTNTEAFF. The DNA of the CDR3 is TGTGCCAGCAGCCTGACTACCAACACTGAAGCTTTCTTT. The complete variable domain, with remaining parts taken from reference TRBV7-9 and TRBJ1-1, reads DTGVSQNPRHKITKRGQNVTFRCDPISEHNRLYWYRQTLGQGPEFLTYFQNEAQLEKSRLLSDRFSAERPKGSFSTLEIQRTEQGDSAMYLCASSLTTNTEAFFGQGTRLTVV.

The chain links TRBV18 to TRBJ1-3; unclear D gene. V shed 2 bases and J shed 2 bases, with 4 bases lying between them. This CDR3 spans 13 amino acids. Looked up from germline, CDR1 is KGHSH and CDR2 is LQKENI. CDR3 loop: CASSPGAGNTIYF. The DNA for the CDR3 is TGTGCCAGCTCACCAGGGGCTGGAAACACCATATATTTT.

CDR3 in DNA: TGCAGTGCCGTTTCGGAGGGGGGCAATCAGCCCCAGCATTTT. This encodes CSAVSEGGNQPQHF. V usage is TRBV20-1 and J usage is TRBJ1-5; possibly TRBD1 for D (6 bases). The CDR3 length is 14 residues. With 6 bases removed from V and 2 bases from J, the gap between germline ends came to 14 bases. Germline CDR1 is DFQATT and CDR2 is SNEGSKA (reference sequence).

This clonotype was detected a few times. The chain couples TRBV6-2 or TRBV6-3 to TRBJ2-5, with D maybe TRBD1 (5 bases). The CDR3 length is 15 residues. Trimming took off 6 bases at V and 1 base at J, with 15 bases between the two ends. The germline CDR1 and CDR2 sequences are MNHEY and SVGEGT. Here the CDR3 DNA reads TGTGCCAGCAGAGACATTTTGGGGCCCCAAGAGACCCAGTACTTC. This codes for CASRDILGPQETQYF.

This clonotype has more than one count but fewer than ten. The V call is TRBV24-1, the J call TRBJ2-4; D might be TRBD1 (5 bases). Germline-derived CDR1 and CDR2 are KGHDR and SFDVKD. V was shortened by 4 bases and J by 7 bases, with 10 bases between the two germline ends. The CDR3 extends over 13 amino acids. In DNA form, the CDR3 reads TGTGCCACCAGTGACGAGACAGTGAACATTCAGTACTTC. Amino acids: CATSDETVNIQYF.

The sample holds a few counts of this clonotype. The chain couples TRBV10-1 to TRBJ2-3, with D tentatively TRBD1 or TRBD2 (5 bases each). The ends were cut back, 0 bases at V and 8 bases at J, with 9 bases in the middle. In germline, CDR1 is WNHNN, CDR2 SYGVQD (reference sequence). The CDR3 consists of 13 residues. This CDR3 is CASSESGTGTQYF. The CDR3 nucleotides are TGCGCCAGCAGTGAGTCTGGGACGGGTACGCAGTATTTT.

The chain employs TRBV19 and TRBJ1-2; D perhaps matches TRBD1 (6 bases). This CDR3 region has 12 residues. Germline CDR1 LNHDA, CDR2 SQIVND (reference sequence). V was pared by 5 bases and J by 6 bases, with 10 bases between. CDR3: CASSYRANGYTF. The CDR3 coding sequence is TGTGCCAGTAGTTACAGGGCCAATGGCTACACCTTC.

This clonotype has a handful of counts. The chain carries TRBV12-3 or TRBV12-4 and TRBJ2-5, with D possibly matching TRBD1 (6 bases). The CDR3 is made up of 15 amino acids. V was shortened by 3 bases and J by 7 bases, with 18 bases between the two germline ends. The CDR3 spells CASSLGQTGSGTQYF. CDR3 coding DNA: TGTGCCAGCAGTTTGGGCCAGACAGGATCGGGGACCCAGTACTTC.